Reported below is one TCR beta chain. Its matching antigen is unknown. V shed 0 bases and J shed 6 bases, with 15 bases lying between them. The V gene's germline CDR1 is KGHSH and CDR2 LQKENI. The CDR3 totals 16 residues. These data come from a study of T cell responses to AZD1222 COVID-19 vaccine. Points from the study as a whole: Repertoire sampling happened only post peak T cell response. Recipients of AZD1222 seropositive at baseline numbered only five or six.

The protocol was immunoSEQ multiplex PCR, while the TCRdb copy is restricted to in-frame clones and leaves out a portion. This repertoire shows 140,000 to 150,000 clones, 85% to 95% found once; its top ten account for about 1.9%. The gene calls are TRBV18 and TRBJ2-1; D gene uncertain. The receptor comes from an adult in good health. Sequencing was performed on peripheral blood, taken on day 0 of AZD1222 vaccination. CDR3 in amino acids: CASSPPGYSQSNEQFF. The CDR3 DNA follows: TGTGCCAGCTCACCACCGGGGTATTCCCAAAGCAATGAGCAGTTCTTC.